This TCR beta chain comes out of a study of blood T cell repertoires in COVID-19. Background on the study: Samples representing acute and convalescent COVID-19 were sourced from the United States, Italy and Spain. T cells, B-cell-depleted T cells, or PBMCs provided the cDNA or gDNA that served as material.

Trimming removed 8 bases from V and 0 bases from J, with 9 bases in between. This CDR3 spans 13 amino acids. CDR1 is SNHLY, CDR2 FYNNEI, per germline. In the study's own analysis: Amplification from reference gene primers served as the basis for estimated nucleated cell counts. Sequencing used immunoSEQ multiplex PCR; TCRdb keeps in-frame clones, though not all of them. The V and J calls and clone size were taken over from that table, and D and trimming were inferred from the DNA. The top ten hold about 8.2% of the sample, which has approximately 530,000 clones, about 89% seen once. In Seattle, patients joined the study during active infection and were tracked longitudinally.

This chain joins TRBV2 and TRBJ2-3; D possibly corresponds to TRBD1 (6 bases). Sequences were obtained from peripheral blood. This receptor was identified in a woman in her forties or fifties with COVID-19, enrolled during active disease. The CDR3 sequence: CASGGSSTDTQYF. The CDR3 DNA is TGTGCCAGCGGGGGCTCTAGCACAGATACGCAGTATTTT.